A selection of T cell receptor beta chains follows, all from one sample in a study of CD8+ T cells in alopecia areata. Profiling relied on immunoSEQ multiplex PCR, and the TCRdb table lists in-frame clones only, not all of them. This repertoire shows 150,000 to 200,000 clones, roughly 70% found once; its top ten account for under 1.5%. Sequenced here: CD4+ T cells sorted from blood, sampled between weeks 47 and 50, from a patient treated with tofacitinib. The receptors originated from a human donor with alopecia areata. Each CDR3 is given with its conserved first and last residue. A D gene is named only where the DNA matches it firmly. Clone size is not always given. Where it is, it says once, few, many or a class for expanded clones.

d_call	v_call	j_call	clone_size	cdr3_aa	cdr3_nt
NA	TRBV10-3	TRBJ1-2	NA	CAIRMAGAAGEGYTF	TGTGCCATCAGAATGGCAGGGGCGGCAGGAGAGGGCTACACCTTC
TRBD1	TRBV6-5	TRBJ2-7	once	CASSQRTGNEQYF	TGTGCCAGCAGTCAGAGGACAGGGAACGAGCAGTACTTC
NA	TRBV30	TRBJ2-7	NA	CAWSARDGQAFREQYF	TGTGCCTGGAGTGCCCGGGACGGCCAGGCGTTCCGCGAGCAGTACTTC
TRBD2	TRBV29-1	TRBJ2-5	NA	CSVESGLGRDETQYF	TGCAGCGTTGAAAGTGGACTAGGAAGGGATGAGACCCAGTACTTC
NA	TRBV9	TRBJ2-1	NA	CASSPYNEQFF	TGTGCCAGCAGCCCCTACAATGAGCAGTTCTTC
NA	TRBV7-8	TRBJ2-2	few	CASSLEGANTGELFF	TGTGCCAGCAGCTTAGAGGGGGCGAACACCGGGGAGCTGTTTTTT
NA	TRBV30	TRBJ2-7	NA	CAWSVYPYGEQYF	TGTGCCTGGAGTGTATACCCTTACGGCGAGCAGTACTTC
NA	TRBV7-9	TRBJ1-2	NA	CASSPRDDYGYTF	TGTGCCAGCAGCCCTCGGGACGACTATGGCTACACCTTC
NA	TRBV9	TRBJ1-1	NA	CASSSLSRGPTEAFF	TGTGCCAGCAGCTCCCTTTCCCGGGGCCCCACTGAAGCTTTCTTT
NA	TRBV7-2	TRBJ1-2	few	CASSLARGYGYTF	TGTGCCAGCAGCCTAGCTCGGGGCTATGGCTACACCTTC
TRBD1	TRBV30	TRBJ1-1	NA	CAWSVGTGVSEAFF	TGTGCCTGGAGTGTCGGGACAGGGGTATCTGAAGCTTTCTTT
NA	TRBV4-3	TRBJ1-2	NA	CASSQESGFNYGYTF	TGCGCCAGCAGCCAAGAGTCGGGGTTTAACTATGGCTACACCTTC
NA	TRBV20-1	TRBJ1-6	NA	CSASSGLALHF	TGCAGTGCGTCCAGCGGTTTGGCCCTCCACTTT